This TCR beta chain derives from a study of sequential checkpoint blockade in melanoma. Study context: Arm A got nivolumab then ipilimumab; arm B the reverse, 1:1. Each arm's sequence ended with maintenance nivolumab.

There are 15 residues in the CDR3. Germline-derived CDR1 and CDR2 are MNHEY and SVGAGI. V shed 6 bases and J 3 bases; nucleotides not matched to a gene: 10. Assay used: immunoSEQ multiplex PCR; TCRdb lists only in-frame clones, some missing. The data contain some 25,000 clones, approximately 77% of them singletons. Sample treatment: randomized to nivolumab then ipilimumab (arm A) or the reverse (arm B). From thawed PBMCs, live CD3+CD8+ cells negative for CD19 and CD56 were sorted. The chain is built from TRBV6-5 and TRBJ2-7; TRBD2 aligns across 8 bases. This TCR was recovered from a human donor with melanoma. The sample in question was CD8+ T cells sorted from blood (inferred from file names), obtained from a patient given nivolumab and ipilimumab in sequence. CDR3 nucleotide sequence: TGTGCCAGCAGCCTACGGGGGGGCAGTCTCTACGAGCAGTACTTC. It specifies CASSLRGGSLYEQYF.